This passage covers 32 T cell receptor beta chains from one sample sequenced in a study of T cell changes during pregnancy in multiple sclerosis. The method was immunoSEQ multiplex PCR; TCRdb's version includes in-frame clones alone and lacks a portion of them. Among around 39,000 clones listed, 88% were seen once. The sample in question was CD4+ T cells from peripheral blood mononuclear cells, obtained before pregnancy. Every receptor here comes from a female donor with multiple sclerosis, enrolled in a pregnancy study.

This chain links TRBV19 with TRBJ2-3; D is uncertain. Germline assignment: CDR1 LNHDA and CDR2 SQIVND (reference sequence). The germline V and J ends were trimmed by 6 bases and 0 bases, with 10 bases remaining between them. The CDR3 length is 14 residues. This CDR3 reads CASSELTSTDTQYF. CDR3 DNA sequence: TGTGCCAGTAGCGAATTGACTAGCACAGATACGCAGTATTTT.

The V gene is TRBV30, the J gene TRBJ2-1; D is perhaps TRBD2 (5 bases). Trimming took off 4 bases at V and 7 bases at J, with 17 bases between the two ends. CDR3 size: 14 residues. Germline V lookup: CDR1 GTSNPN, CDR2 SVGIG (reference sequence). In nucleotides, the CDR3 is TGTGCCTGGATGAGAGCGGCTAGCACGAATGAGCAGTTCTTC. As protein: CAWMRAASTNEQFF.

The chain recombines TRBV6-5 with TRBJ2-7, with 8 bases that match TRBD1. The CDR3 contains 15 residues. The germline gives CDR1 MNHEY, CDR2 SVGAGI. Trimming at V came to 2 bases and at J to 3 bases, leaving 6 bases not matched to a gene. CDR3 sequence reads: CASSYSTGGGYEQYF. CDR3 in DNA: TGTGCCAGCAGTTACAGCACAGGGGGAGGCTACGAGCAGTACTTC.

The rearrangement joins TRBV30 to TRBJ2-1; D is possibly TRBD1 (6 bases). The CDR3 runs 14 residues. Between the trimmed V and J ends, which lost 0 bases and 4 bases, there was a span of 10 bases. Germline lookup yields CDR1 GTSNPN and CDR2 SVGIG (reference sequence). For the CDR3, the DNA is TGTGCCTGGAGTGTGTCTGGACAGTACAATGAGCAGTTCTTC. This encodes CAWSVSGQYNEQFF.

This chain joins TRBV5-6 and TRBJ2-2; possible D gene TRBD1, 5 bases. The length of the CDR3 is 16 residues. CDR1 and CDR2 (germline): SGHDT, YYEEEE. V lost 0 bases, J lost 0 bases, and 9 bases lay in between. The CDR3, as DNA: TGTGCCAGCAGCTTGGAGTGGACAACGAACACCGGGGAGCTGTTTTTT. Protein: CASSLEWTTNTGELFF.

The CDR3 DNA reads TGTGCCAGCAGTGAATACAGCTACGGCTCCTACGAGCAGTACTTC. As protein: CASSEYSYGSYEQYF. The chain joins TRBV6-1 to TRBJ2-7; D call uncertain. Trimming shortened V by 2 bases and J by 0 bases, and 11 bases separated the two germline ends. Germline V CDR1 and CDR2: MNHNS, SASEGT. This CDR3 has 15 amino acids.

The chain employs TRBV5-1 and TRBJ1-1; TRBD1 is a possible D gene (5 bases). The V and J ends lost 7 bases and 1 base respectively, with 11 bases between them. This CDR3 has 13 amino acids. CDR1 and CDR2 from the germline V gene are SGHRS and YFSETQ. The CDR3 reads CASSFGQNTEAFF. For the CDR3, the DNA is TGCGCCAGCTCCTTCGGACAGAACACTGAAGCTTTCTTT.

V gene TRBV5-5 combines with J gene TRBJ2-3; D is possibly TRBD2 (5 bases). The CDR3 has 13 residues. Trimming removed 7 bases from V and 7 bases from J, with 16 bases in between. CDR1 is SGHKS and CDR2 is YYEKEE in the germline V gene (reference sequence). The CDR3 DNA reads TGTGCCAGCTCCTTATCGGAGGAGAATACGCAGTATTTT. Amino acids: CASSLSEENTQYF. Full variable domain (remainder filled in from reference TRBV5-5 and TRBJ2-3): DAGVTQSPTHLIKTRGQQVTLRCSPISGHKSVSWYQQVLGQGPQFIFQYYEKEERGRGNFPDRFSARQFPNYSSELNVNALLLGDSALYLCASSLSEENTQYFGPGTRLTVL.

V gene TRBV6-5 combines with J gene TRBJ1-3; D call uncertain. Trimming shortened V by 10 bases and J by 0 bases, and 10 bases separated the two germline ends. The CDR3 length is 13 residues. Germline V gives CDR1 MNHEY, CDR2 SVGAGI. The CDR3 spells CATQSFSGNTIYF. The CDR3 coding sequence is TGTGCCACCCAGTCCTTCTCTGGAAACACCATATATTTT.

V and J are TRBV10-3 and TRBJ1-3; no definite D call. Trimming took 4 bases from V and 0 from J, leaving 10 bases between them. Germline-derived CDR1 and CDR2 are ENHRY and SYGVKD. This CDR3 has 15 residues. CDR3 in DNA: TGTGCCATCAGTGCAGCAACTAGCTCTGGAAACACCATATATTTT. This encodes CAISAATSSGNTIYF.

The chain has TRBV7-3 and TRBJ2-1; maybe TRBD2 (5 bases). The CDR3 runs 18 residues. Between the trimmed V and J ends, which lost 5 bases and 2 bases, there was a span of 22 bases. Per germline, CDR1 SGHTA and CDR2 FQGTGA. Written as DNA, the CDR3 is TGTGCCAGCAGCCAAGGACTTCCATTCGAAGGCCCCTACAATGAGCAGTTCTTC. It codes for CASSQGLPFEGPYNEQFF. Full variable domain (missing parts from reference TRBV7-3 and TRBJ2-1): GAGVSQTPSNKVTEKGKYVELRCDPISGHTALYWYRQSLGQGPEFLIYFQGTGAADDSGLPNDRFFAVRPEGSVSTLKIQRTERGDSAVYLCASSQGLPFEGPYNEQFFGPGTRLTVL.

CDR3 sequence reads: CASSLFGGRWSHQPQHF. The CDR3 DNA sequence: TGTGCCAGCAGTTTATTCGGGGGGCGTTGGTCGCATCAGCCCCAGCATTTT. J is TRBJ1-5 and V is TRBV28, with D perhaps TRBD1 (6 bases). Trimming took 1 base from V and 5 from J, leaving 18 bases between them. The CDR3 is made up of 17 amino acids. The germline gives CDR1 MDHEN, CDR2 SYDVKM.

The V call is TRBV6-5, the J call TRBJ2-7, with 7 nucleotides matching TRBD2. Looked up from germline, CDR1 is MNHEY and CDR2 is SVGAGI. The ends lost 0 bases at V and 0 bases at J; junction bases unmatched: 2. The CDR3 spans 15 residues. This CDR3 is CASSYSTSSSYEQYF. In DNA form, the CDR3 reads TGTGCCAGCAGTTACTCGACTAGCTCCTCCTACGAGCAGTACTTC.

V usage is TRBV4-2 and J usage is TRBJ1-3; D is unclear. CDR1 is LGHNA and CDR2 is YNFKEQ in the germline V gene. This CDR3 has 15 amino acids. V was trimmed by 0 bases and J by 4 bases, leaving 10 bases between them. The DNA of the CDR3 is TGTGCCAGCAGCCAAGAAGGTGGGAGGGGAAACACCATATATTTT. This sequence encodes CASSQEGGRGNTIYF.

The rearrangement joins TRBV7-9 to TRBJ2-5, with 7 bases aligning to TRBD1. V trimming: 6 bases; J trimming: 3 bases; junction bases outside the gene matches: 4. Germline loops: CDR1 SEHNR, CDR2 FQNEAQ (reference sequence). This CDR3 has 13 residues. DNA of the CDR3: TGTGCCAGCAGTTGGGACAGAGAAGAGACCCAGTACTTC. The encoded protein is CASSWDREETQYF.

This clone was counted a single time. This chain links TRBV6-1 with TRBJ2-5, with D possibly TRBD1 on 5 matching bases. Germline V CDR1 and CDR2: MNHNS, SASEGT. The CDR3 runs to 13 residues. V lost 5 bases and J lost 2, with 9 bases in between. The chain's CDR3 is CASSWTLQETQYF. Here the CDR3 DNA reads TGTGCCAGCAGTTGGACACTACAAGAGACCCAGTACTTC.

The J gene is TRBJ2-6, the V gene TRBV5-1; D remains ambiguous. Deletions cut 2 bases from V and 0 bases from J, with 6 bases between. The length of the CDR3 is 15 residues. The germline V gene has CDR1 SGHRS and CDR2 YFSETQ. This CDR3 reads CASSLDNSGANVLTF. CDR3 coding DNA: TGCGCCAGCAGCTTAGACAACTCTGGGGCCAACGTCCTGACTTTC.

Comments on this clone: The same CDR3 is also encoded by other DNA sequences in this sample. The chain employs TRBV4-3 and TRBJ1-4, with 7 bases aligning to TRBD1. The CDR3 consists of 15 residues. J was trimmed by 5 bases and V by 1 base; bases with no gene match: 4. Germline V CDR1 and CDR2: LGHNA, YSLEER. The CDR3 loop is CASSQGDRDNEKLFF. The DNA of the CDR3 is TGCGCCAGCAGCCAAGGTGACAGGGACAATGAAAAACTGTTTTTT.

Notes on this clone: This specimen includes other DNA sequences encoding the same CDR3. The rearrangement joins TRBV28 to TRBJ2-7; D gene uncertain. V was trimmed by 2 bases and J by 1 base, leaving 9 bases between them. Germline V gene data show CDR1 as MDHEN and CDR2 as SYDVKM. The CDR3 is 14 amino acids. CDR3 nucleotides: TGTGCCAGCAGTTTACCTGGCGGATCCTACGAGCAGTACTTC. Translating gives CASSLPGGSYEQYF.

A single count supports this clone. The CDR3 coding sequence is TGTGCCAGCAGCTCACCGACAGGCTCTCTCTACGAGCAGTACTTC. Residues: CASSSPTGSLYEQYF. The chain couples TRBV5-4 to TRBJ2-7; a possible D gene is TRBD1 (6 bases). Deletions cut 3 bases from V and 3 bases from J, with 16 bases between. The CDR3 extends over 15 amino acids. Germline V CDR1 and CDR2: SGHNT, YYREEE (reference sequence). The entire variable domain, with the rest obtained from reference TRBV5-4 and TRBJ2-7, is as follows: ETGVTQSPTHLIKTRGQQVTLRCSSQSGHNTVSWYQQALGQGPQFIFQYYREEENGRGNFPPRFSGLQFPNYSSELNVNALELDDSALYLCASSSPTGSLYEQYFGPGTRLTVT.

This rearrangement joins TRBV5-1 to TRBJ2-7, with TRBD2 identical over 11 bases. V shed 4 bases and J 0 bases; nucleotides not matched to a gene: 6. The CDR3 has 16 amino acids. Germline CDR1 is SGHRS and CDR2 is YFSETQ. As DNA, the CDR3 is TGCGCCAGCAGCGGCCTCGGGACTAGCGGCTCCTACGAGCAGTACTTC. It encodes CASSGLGTSGSYEQYF.

This rearrangement joins TRBV18 to TRBJ2-5; 12 nucleotides align to TRBD1. V was pared by 0 bases and J by 5 bases, with 7 bases of the junction left unmatched. This CDR3 spans 17 amino acids. The germline V gene has CDR1 KGHSH and CDR2 LQKENI. The CDR3 loop reads CASSPPVGQGAVETQYF. In nucleotides, the CDR3 is TGTGCCAGCTCACCACCGGTGGGACAGGGGGCTGTGGAGACCCAGTACTTC.

This clone was found once. The chain has TRBV5-6 and TRBJ2-5; 7 nucleotides agree with TRBD1. The tail of the sequence fits TRBJ2-7 better, so the J call may be wrong. Germline V gene sequence: CDR1 SGHDT, CDR2 YYEEEE. CDR3 size: 13 residues. The CDR3 nucleotides read TGTGCCAGCAGCTTTGGGACAGACTACGAGCAGTACTTC. Translation: CASSFGTDYEQYF.

This chain connects TRBV2 to TRBJ1-5, with D possibly matching TRBD1 (5 bases). This CDR3 spans 14 amino acids. Trimming left V 5 bases short and J 5 bases short, with 13 bases between. Germline V gene data show CDR1 as SNHLY and CDR2 as FYNNEI. The CDR3 DNA reads TGTGCCAGCAGTCCGACAGCCGCGGATCAGCCCCAGCATTTT. This sequence encodes CASSPTAADQPQHF.

This clone came up once. The rearrangement joins TRBV12-2 to TRBJ1-1; the listed D gene, TRBD1, was not tested against the DNA. TRBV12-2 is a known pseudogene. CDR3 size: 16 residues. The CDR3, as DNA: TGTGCAAGTCGCCTTAGGGGCGGGGACAGGGGAACTGAAGCTTTCTTT. Residues: CASRLRGGDRGTEAFF.

The rearrangement joins TRBV4-2 to TRBJ1-1; no clear D gene. This CDR3 has 15 amino acids. Germline-derived CDR1 and CDR2 are LGHNA and YNFKEQ. The V gene lost 0 bases and the J gene lost 5 bases, with 13 bases spanning the gap. The CDR3 nucleotides read TGTGCCAGCAGCCAAGATCTGAATCGAGAGACTGAAGCTTTCTTT. Translating gives CASSQDLNRETEAFF.

This chain links TRBV4-1 with TRBJ2-2; possible D gene TRBD1, 5 bases. V was trimmed by 1 base and J by 4 bases, leaving 10 bases between them. The CDR3 consists of 15 residues. Germline CDR1 MGHRA, CDR2 YSYEKL. The CDR3 here is CASSQVSTGTGELFF. As DNA, the CDR3 is TGCGCCAGCAGCCAAGTGTCTACAGGCACCGGGGAGCTGTTTTTT.

This chain connects TRBV5-4 to TRBJ2-5; no clear D gene. The CDR3 loop spans 11 amino acids. Germline CDR1 reads SGHNT; CDR2 reads YYREEE (reference sequence). V lost 7 bases and J lost 5, with 9 bases in between. CDR3 sequence: CASGLFETQYF. Here the CDR3 DNA reads TGTGCCAGCGGGCTTTTCGAGACCCAGTACTTC.

The chain recombines TRBV1 with TRBJ2-6; the tabulated D call, TRBD2, remains unverified against the DNA. TRBV1 is tagged as a pseudogene. This CDR3 has 23 residues. The CDR3 here is CTSSQDQGLVCPIKNSGANVLTF. CDR3 coding DNA: TGCACCAGCAGCCAAGATCAGGGACTAGTATGCCCCATAAAAAACTCTGGGGCCAACGTCCTGACTTTC.

The J gene is TRBJ2-2, the V gene TRBV2, with TRBD2 matching over 10 bases. The CDR3 totals 14 residues. Germline V gene sequence: CDR1 SNHLY, CDR2 FYNNEI. V trimming: 2 bases; J trimming: 8 bases; junction bases outside the gene matches: 2. The CDR3 bases are TGTGCCAGCAGTGAACTAGCGGGAGCTGGGGAGCTGTTTTTT. The encoded protein is CASSELAGAGELFF. Combining the CDR3 with reference TRBV2 and TRBJ2-2 gives the whole variable domain EPEVTQTPSHQVTQMGQEVILRCVPISNHLYFYWYRQILGQKVEFLVSFYNNEISEKSEIFDDQFSVERPDGSNFTLKIRSTKLEDSAMYFCASSELAGAGELFFGEGSRLTVL.

The table lists this clone with a count of one. The CDR3 bases are TGTGCCAGCAGGACACAGGGGAACACTGAAGCTTTCTTT. The encoded protein is CASRTQGNTEAFF. The chain recombines TRBV6-1 with TRBJ1-1; D perhaps matches TRBD1 (6 bases). Germline loops: CDR1 MNHNS, CDR2 SASEGT. Trimming left V 6 bases short and J 1 base short, with 9 bases between. The CDR3 sequence is 13 residues long.

There are a few counts of this clone. The genes are TRBV5-4 and TRBJ1-1; TRBD1 agrees at 7 bases. Germline lookup yields CDR1 SGHNT and CDR2 YYREEE (reference sequence). After removal of 0 bases from V and 5 bases from J, the junction contained 7 bases not matched to a gene. The CDR3 runs to 15 residues. Here the CDR3 DNA reads TGTGCCAGCAGCTTGGCCAAGGGGGCGGGGACTGAAGCTTTCTTT. Amino acid sequence: CASSLAKGAGTEAFF.